These 27 T cell receptor beta chains originate from one sample sequenced in a study of cytomegalovirus exposure and HLA in healthy donors. Sequencing used immunoSEQ multiplex PCR; TCRdb keeps in-frame clones, though not all of them. The data hold over 120,000 clones, with roughly 93% observed a single time. The sequenced sample consisted of PBMCs. The receptors shown here come from a young man in good health and CMV-seropositive.

V and J are TRBV2 and TRBJ2-5; maybe TRBD2 (6 bases). This CDR3 comprises 14 residues. Germline V CDR1 and CDR2: SNHLY, FYNNEI. V was clipped by 4 bases and J by 5 bases, with 14 bases between them. The CDR3 spells CASSALGGPETQYF. The CDR3 bases are TGTGCCAGCAGTGCCCTCGGAGGGCCGGAGACCCAGTACTTC.

This chain's CDR3 is CASSTGTFYGYTF. The CDR3 nucleotides are TGTGCCAGCAGCACAGGTACTTTCTATGGCTACACCTTC. V and J are TRBV14 and TRBJ1-2, with D perhaps TRBD1 (5 bases). CDR3 length equals 13 residues. Trimming took 5 bases from V and 4 from J, leaving 11 bases between them. Germline CDR1 is SGHDN and CDR2 is FVKESK.

The chain recombines TRBV10-3 with TRBJ2-2; 7 bases map to TRBD2. Germline CDR1 reads ENHRY; CDR2 reads SYGVKD. The CDR3 has 17 amino acids. The trim removed 2 bases at V and 6 bases at J, leaving 12 bases unmatched. The DNA of the CDR3 is TGTGCCATCAGTGAGGATCTTGGCGGGAGCTACGCCGGGGAGCTGTTTTTT. Translated, it gives CAISEDLGGSYAGELFF.

The rearrangement joins TRBV7-9 to TRBJ2-7; D remains ambiguous. This CDR3 is built from 15 residues. V was cut by 3 bases and J by 0 bases, with 12 bases left in between. CDR1 and CDR2 from the germline V gene are SEHNR and FQNEAQ (reference sequence). The CDR3 nucleotides read TGTGCCAGCAGCTTTTCGAGAGAGAGCTCCTACGAGCAGTACTTC. This codes for CASSFSRESSYEQYF.

The chain uses TRBV7-6 and TRBJ2-1; D might be TRBD1 (6 bases). The CDR3 runs 14 residues. Per the germline V gene, CDR1 is SGHVS and CDR2 is FNYEAQ. V was shortened by 5 bases and J by 0 bases, with 8 bases between the two germline ends. The CDR3 spells CASSQDSSYNEQFF. The CDR3 nucleotides are TGTGCCAGCAGCCAGGACAGCTCCTACAATGAGCAGTTCTTC.

J is TRBJ2-2 and V is TRBV7-9; TRBD2 matches at 12 bases. The V and J ends lost 1 base and 2 bases, in that order; junction bases with no gene match: 8. Germline loops: CDR1 SEHNR, CDR2 FQNEAQ (reference sequence). The CDR3 runs 19 residues. The CDR3 region is CASSLGVRTSGENTGELFF. CDR3 bases: TGTGCCAGCAGCTTAGGAGTTAGGACTAGCGGGGAAAACACCGGGGAGCTGTTTTTT.

This chain links TRBV5-1 with TRBJ1-5; unclear D gene. Trimming shortened V by 0 bases and J by 1 base, and 14 bases separated the two germline ends. The CDR3 is 17 amino acids. Germline CDR1 reads SGHRS; CDR2 reads YFSETQ. In nucleotides, the CDR3 is TGCGCCAGCAGCTTGGCAGTCGGGGAGTCGAGCAATCAGCCCCAGCATTTT. Residues: CASSLAVGESSNQPQHF. The whole variable domain, remainder taken from reference TRBV5-1 and TRBJ1-5, is KAGVTQTPRYLIKTRGQQVTLSCSPISGHRSVSWYQQTPGQGLQFLFEYFSETQRNKGNFPGRFSGRQFSNSRSEMNVSTLELGDSALYLCASSLAVGESSNQPQHFGDGTRLSIL.

The chain employs TRBV27 and TRBJ2-1, with TRBD2 matching over 7 bases. Germline assignment: CDR1 MNHEY and CDR2 SMNVEV (reference sequence). J gave up 12 bases and V 0 bases, and 5 bases lay outside the gene matches. The CDR3 totals 13 residues. As DNA, the CDR3 is TGTGCCAGCAGTTTATCGGCGGGGAGGGGGCAGTTCTTC. This gives the protein CASSLSAGRGQFF.

The chain carries TRBV28 and TRBJ1-3; 7 nucleotides line up with TRBD1. Germline CDR1 MDHEN, CDR2 SYDVKM. The V and J ends lost 6 bases and 4 bases, in that order; junction bases with no gene match: 12. The CDR3 covers 16 residues. CDR3 nucleotide sequence: TGTGCCAGCAGCCCGACAGGGAGGCCCCGGGGAAACACCATATATTTT. It codes for CASSPTGRPRGNTIYF.

The CDR3 loop is CASSPGGPGEKLFF. CDR3 bases: TGCGCCAGCAGCCCAGGGGGCCCGGGGGAAAAACTGTTTTTT. The chain joins TRBV5-1 to TRBJ1-4; 8 bases agree with TRBD1. The CDR3 loop spans 14 amino acids. V lost 4 bases, J lost 8 bases, and 7 bases stayed unmatched. Germline CDR1 reads SGHRS; CDR2 reads YFSETQ.

The genes are TRBV10-3 and TRBJ2-7, with D unresolved. This CDR3 has 14 residues. CDR1 is ENHRY, CDR2 SYGVKD, per germline. The V end lost 6 bases, the J end lost 1 base, and 13 bases lay between the germline ends. The chain's CDR3 is CAISTNPTSYEQYF. CDR3 bases: TGTGCCATCAGCACTAACCCGACTTCCTACGAGCAGTACTTC.

The gene calls are TRBV28 and TRBJ1-1; a possible D gene is TRBD1 (6 bases). The CDR3 is 14 amino acids. Trimming took off 2 bases at V and 1 base at J, with 8 bases between the two ends. Germline V lookup: CDR1 MDHEN, CDR2 SYDVKM. The CDR3 region has the DNA TGTGCCAGCAGTTTACTGGGGGCGAACACTGAAGCTTTCTTT. This translates into CASSLLGANTEAFF.

This sequence joins TRBV29-1 and TRBJ1-5; unclear D gene. V lost 6 bases to trimming and J lost 2 bases, with 8 bases between them. The germline V gene encodes CDR1 SQVTM and CDR2 ANQGSEA. The CDR3 is made up of 12 amino acids. For the CDR3, the DNA is TGCAGCGTCAGTTCTGGCAATCAGCCCCAGCATTTT. Amino acids: CSVSSGNQPQHF.

The CDR3 sequence: CASSKSQGIVYEQYF. CDR3 bases: TGTGCCAGCAGCAAATCACAGGGGATAGTCTACGAGCAGTACTTC. The V and J genes are TRBV5-6 and TRBJ2-7; 7 bases agree with TRBD1. Germline CDR1 SGHDT, CDR2 YYEEEE. The J segment lost 3 bases and the V segment lost 4 bases, leaving 10 bases of the junction unmatched. This CDR3 spans 15 amino acids. The whole variable domain, filled in from reference TRBV5-6 and TRBJ2-7, reads DAGVTQSPTHLIKTRGQQVTLRCSPKSGHDTVSWYQQALGQGPQFIFQYYEEEERQRGNFPDRFSGHQFPNYSSELNVNALLLGDSALYLCASSKSQGIVYEQYFGPGTRLTVT.

V is TRBV6-1 and J is TRBJ1-5, with D perhaps TRBD1 (6 bases). From germline, CDR1 is MNHNS and CDR2 SASEGT. Between the trimmed V and J ends, which lost 7 bases and 3 bases, there was a span of 16 bases. This CDR3 has 15 amino acids. CDR3 nucleotide sequence: TGTGCCAGCACCCGATCGGACAGCTACAATCAGCCCCAGCATTTT. Its translation is CASTRSDSYNQPQHF.

The chain couples TRBV2 to TRBJ2-2, with D maybe TRBD2 (6 bases). The CDR3 contains 15 residues. V was shortened by 4 bases and J by 4 bases, with 13 bases between the two germline ends. Germline loops: CDR1 SNHLY, CDR2 FYNNEI. CDR3 sequence reads: CASSGDSQGTGELFF. The CDR3 DNA is TGTGCCAGCAGTGGGGACTCCCAGGGCACCGGGGAGCTGTTTTTT.

The chain combines TRBV2 with TRBJ1-5, with D possibly matching TRBD1 (5 bases). This CDR3 is 14 amino acids long. The ends were cut back, 5 bases at V and 7 bases at J, with 15 bases in the middle. From germline, CDR1 is SNHLY and CDR2 FYNNEI. CDR3 coding DNA: TGTGCCAGCAGTTCTCCCAGGGTTGGCCAGCCCCAGCATTTT. It codes for CASSSPRVGQPQHF.

The genes are TRBV18 and TRBJ2-1, with 13 bases aligning to TRBD2. CDR1 is KGHSH and CDR2 is LQKENI in the germline V gene. With 6 bases clipped from V and 8 bases from J, the junction kept 7 bases outside the gene matches. The CDR3 spans 15 residues. The CDR3 nucleotides are TGTGCCAGCTCCCCCCCCGGACTAGCGGGGGATGAGCAGTTCTTC. As protein: CASSPPGLAGDEQFF.

The gene calls are TRBV10-3 and TRBJ1-2, with 7 bases that match TRBD1. CDR3 length: 13 residues. V lost 7 bases and J lost 0; bases outside the gene matches: 2. Germline CDR1 is ENHRY and CDR2 is SYGVKD. Here the CDR3 reads CAIMGTANYGYTF. DNA of the CDR3: TGTGCCATCATGGGGACAGCTAACTATGGCTACACCTTC.

The rearrangement links TRBV5-1 to TRBJ1-3; D call uncertain. The CDR3 has 13 amino acids. Germline CDR1 and CDR2: SGHRS and YFSETQ. Trimming pared 1 base from V and 11 bases from J, leaving 13 bases between. The CDR3 reads CASSLNLLSSIYF. DNA of the CDR3: TGCGCCAGCAGCTTGAACCTTTTAAGCTCCATATATTTT.

The chain links TRBV30 to TRBJ2-5, with 10 bases aligning to TRBD2. The CDR3 is 15 amino acids. Per germline, CDR1 GTSNPN and CDR2 SVGIG (reference sequence). V shed 2 bases, J shed 5 bases, and the junction held 8 bases outside the gene matches. The CDR3 protein is CAWSRLAGARETQYF. In DNA, the CDR3 is TGTGCCTGGAGTCGGCTAGCGGGAGCTAGGGAGACCCAGTACTTC.

The J gene is TRBJ1-5, the V gene TRBV6-1; 7 bases align to TRBD1. Germline CDR1 is MNHNS and CDR2 is SASEGT. There are 15 residues in the CDR3. V was pared by 8 bases and J by 1 base, with 8 bases of the junction left unmatched. The CDR3 DNA is TGTGCCAGCGCTTATCTGGGACAGAGCAATCAGCCCCAGCATTTT. Encoded protein: CASAYLGQSNQPQHF.

The rearrangement links TRBV28 to TRBJ2-6; D not resolved. V lost 5 bases and J 1 base, leaving 3 bases between the germline ends. CDR3 size: 13 residues. Germline assignment: CDR1 MDHEN and CDR2 SYDVKM. In DNA form, the CDR3 reads TGTGCCAGCAGTCGTTCTGGGGCCAACGTCCTGACTTTC. Translated, it gives CASSRSGANVLTF.

The CDR3 region has the DNA TGTGCCAGCAGTACTCAGGGGGCAAGCCAGCCCCAGCATTTT. Protein product: CASSTQGASQPQHF. The chain has TRBV27 and TRBJ1-5, with 8 bases fitting TRBD1. With V trimmed by 5 bases and J by 7 bases, 7 bases remained unmatched. Germline-derived CDR1 and CDR2 are MNHEY and SMNVEV (reference sequence). CDR3 length: 14 residues.

This clone came up once. The CDR3 loop reads CASRGTGDPNGYTF. The CDR3 nucleotides read TGTGCCAGCAGGGGGACAGGGGATCCGAATGGCTACACCTTC. This rearrangement joins TRBV6-4 to TRBJ1-2, with TRBD1 matching 10 bases. The CDR3 totals 14 residues. Germline loops: CDR1 MRHNA, CDR2 SNTAGT. V shed 6 bases, J shed 6 bases, and the junction held 7 bases outside the gene matches.

This chain joins TRBV28 and TRBJ1-1; D ambiguous. The CDR3 runs to 14 residues. The germline V and J ends were trimmed by 5 bases and 3 bases, with 13 bases remaining between them. CDR1 is MDHEN and CDR2 is SYDVKM in the germline V gene. CDR3 loop: CASSTGDPYTEAFF. The CDR3 bases are TGTGCCAGCAGTACTGGAGACCCCTACACTGAAGCTTTCTTT.

This chain joins TRBV2 and TRBJ2-7; 11 bases line up with TRBD1. Trimming removed 6 bases from V and 7 bases from J; junction bases left unmatched: 5. The CDR3 is 13 amino acids. Germline CDR1 SNHLY, CDR2 FYNNEI. CDR3 nucleotides: TGTGCCAGCAGGGGACAGGGGGTAGGGGAGCAGTACTTC. Amino acid sequence: CASRGQGVGEQYF.